This T cell receptor beta chain appears in the sequencing data of a study of T cell changes during pregnancy in multiple sclerosis (dated by TCRdb to about 2019). For the wider study: The study examined how the T cell repertoire changed over the course of pregnancy in women with multiple sclerosis.

The CDR3 starts with the cysteine, ends with the phenylalanine, and has 14 residues. Only the CDR3 DNA stays, 42 bases, in frame from base 1. The germline V gene supplies CDR1 KGHSH and CDR2 LQKENI. V has 4 bases trimmed and J has 11 bases trimmed; junction bases matching no gene number 8. Library prep was done by the immunoSEQ multiplex PCR assay. TCRdb carries this immuneACCESS record with in-frame sequences only. Its versions omit some clonotypes, under half of them owing to an unresolved V gene in the studies checked, with the rest unexplained. The sample yields tens of thousands of clones; roughly 88% were counted once. The ten largest account for 4.5% to 5.5% of the sample. Worth noting for this clone: Its antigen is not yet known. Per-nucleotide qualities are absent, and no much larger clonotype sits a single base away.

Sequenced material: peripheral blood, taken in the second trimester of pregnancy. The V and J segments used are TRBV18 and TRBJ1-5; the central 10 bases match TRBD1. The receptor was derived from a female donor in good health, enrolled as a control in a pregnancy study. The nucleotides are TGTGCCAGCTCACAGACAGGGGGCTTATCAGCCCAGCATTTT. Its product reads: CASSQTGGLSAQHF.